The entry below gives a single TCR delta chain sequence along with its context. Its antigen is as yet unknown. The entry originates in a study of γδ T cells in repeated Plasmodium falciparum infection. On the study more broadly: Malian children with intense seasonal malaria exposure were compared with matched Australian children. Donors had four controlled P. falciparum NF54 infections over roughly 620 days. Study-level results: One small rural Malian village, predominantly a single ethnic group, supplied the cohort. Compared with Australian children, Malian Vdelta2-negative repertoires seemed more clonal, less diverse, less shared.

In germline, CDR1 is TVYSNPD, CDR2 GDNSRS (reference sequence). The CDR3 length is 18 residues. Trimming at V came to 1 base and at J to 0 bases, leaving 17 bases not matched to a gene. Flow sorting of PBMC yielded separate Vgamma9/Vdelta2+ and Vdelta2-negative gammadelta T cell populations for bulk repertoire analysis. TCRdb processed the multiplex PCR reads again with the CATT caller. Here the sample spans around 50,000 delta-chain clones, over 1.5% being singletons. The TCR originated in a pool of human donors (malaria-infected and uninfected, not separated). The sequenced material came from gamma-delta T cells from blood. The rearrangement uses TRDV3 and TRDJ1; TRDD2 agrees at 7 bases. The J gene, not given by TCRdb, was assigned here from a germline match of the nucleotide sequence. CDR3 DNA: TGTGCCTTTACTCGGGGGGCCTTCCTGCTAACTTACACCGATAAACTCATCTTT. Its protein product is CAFTRGAFLLTYTDKLIF.